This paragraph reports one T cell receptor beta chain. The target of this receptor is not known. It has no much larger one-base neighbor in the sample; base qualities were not kept. Libraries came from the immunoSEQ multiplex PCR assay. TCRdb holds this immuneACCESS table with in-frame rearrangements only. Some clones are missing; in checked studies, unresolved V genes explain under half, and the rest has no known cause. This sample comprises a few thousand clones, about four fifths of them detected only once. The top ten clonotypes cover about 4.3% of the sample. This sample is drawn from a study of radiotherapy plus CTLA-4 blockade in lung cancer (dated by TCRdb to the late 2010s). Background for the entire study: Objective responses occurred in more than 15% of enrolled patients, and 30% to 35% achieved disease control.

CDR1 and CDR2, per the germline V gene, are LGHNA and YSLEER. Unmatched junction bases come to 5, with V trimmed by 0 bases and J by 1 base. The CDR3 measures 17 amino acids from cysteine to phenylalanine. The DNA shown is the 51-base CDR3, in frame from base 1. The study evaluated CTLA-4 blockade (ipilimumab) given together with focal radiation therapy in patients who had chemo-refractory metastatic non-small-cell lung cancer. Results the study describes overall, beyond this receptor: After treatment with radiotherapy and ipilimumab, TCR clones that came from tumors expanded in the peripheral blood. The strongest predictors of response were reported to be early dynamic shifts in blood T cell clones along with a rise in serum interferon-beta following radiation.

The sequence was collected from a human donor with non-small cell lung cancer that progressed on radiotherapy plus ipilimumab. The V and J segments used are TRBV4-3 and TRBJ2-7; 11 junctional bases match TRBD2. The sample consisted of tumor tissue, taken from a patient treated with radiotherapy plus ipilimumab. Read as DNA, the sequence is TGCGCCAGCAGCCAAGACCTAACTAGCGGGGGTTCCTACGAGCAGTACTTC. This sequence encodes CASSQDLTSGGSYEQYF.